This record concerns one T cell receptor beta chain sequence. From germline, CDR1 is SNHLY and CDR2 FYNNEI. Trimming at V came to 5 bases and at J to 4 bases, leaving 13 bases not matched to a gene. This CDR3 comprises 17 residues. PCR employed 60 Vbeta and 13 Jbeta primers. Assay used: immunoSEQ multiplex PCR; TCRdb lists only in-frame clones, some missing. The data contain about 99,000 clones, roughly 80% of them seen just once; the ten biggest clones take up around 1.5%. These data are taken from a study of cytomegalovirus exposure and HLA in healthy donors. This clonotype was sampled from a woman aged 40 to 50 in good health and CMV-seronegative. This rearrangement joins TRBV2 to TRBJ2-1; 8 nucleotides agree with TRBD2. What was sequenced was PBMCs. CDR3 DNA: TGTGCCAGCAGTCGTACCTTTAGCGGGGACATTTACAATGAGCAGTTCTTC. This codes for CASSRTFSGDIYNEQFF.